This TCR beta chain was sequenced in a study of CXCR3-negative and CXCR3-positive naive CD8 T cells. Whole-study context: With about 1.5 +/- 0.3 million reads per library, the TRB reads numbered around 150 million in total.

CDR1 and CDR2 from the germline V gene are SGDLS and YYNGEE. The CDR3 totals 14 residues. General study results and limits: Naive cells positive for CXCR3 carried more hydrophobic TRB CDR3s than CXCR3-negative ones. Similar TRBV-TRBJ usage characterized naive CXCR3-negative and CXCR3-positive cells; memory cells differed. Across naive subsets, surface CD5 expression was comparable, and TCR strength was inferred from properties of the TRB CDR3.

Triplicate 300,000-cell sorts were made of each CD8+ T cell subset. Libraries of TRB cDNA were made by 5' RACE and carried UMIs. TCRdb reprocessed the 5' RACE reads and reports one entry per CDR3 protein, with no DNA. The sample holds 100,000 or so distinct CDR3 sequences. On this clonotype itself: Its antigen is currently unknown.

Sequenced: naive CXCR3+ CD8+ T cells from blood. Subset defined: CD45RO-CCR7+CD27+CD95- naive CD8+ T cells expressing CXCR3 (TNR3+). This receptor was identified in a human donor in good health. Some clones in this sample may be carry-over from other donors' samples. V usage is TRBV9 and J usage is TRBJ2-7; as DNA is missing, the TRBD1 call by TCRdb cannot be tested. The CDR3 sequence: CASSVGDRSYEQYF.